The rows below give T cell receptor beta chains drawn from one sample of a study of shared clonotypes between healthy human individuals. The data were produced by immunoSEQ multiplex PCR, yet TCRdb's version contains in-frame clones alone and is incomplete. Here the sample spans over 2 million clones, 92% being singletons. The sample taken for sequencing was naive CD4+ T cells from PBMCs. The receptor source for this set is a man aged 18 to 30 in good health. Some clones in this sample may be carry-over from other donors' samples. Both conserved end residues are part of each CDR3.

v_call: TRBV7-9; cdr3_length: 15; j_call: TRBJ2-7; cdr3_aa: CASSRPGQGAYEQYF
v_call: TRBV11-3; cdr3_length: 16; j_call: TRBJ2-3; cdr3_aa: CASSLGGGSGTDTQYF
v_call: TRBV11-2; cdr3_length: 16; j_call: TRBJ1-1; cdr3_aa: CASSLGPDWGGTEAFF
v_call: TRBV10-1; cdr3_length: 13; j_call: TRBJ1-1; cdr3_aa: CAVMTGEYTEAFF
v_call: TRBV6-1; cdr3_length: 13; j_call: TRBJ2-2; cdr3_aa: CASNAPAGGELFF
v_call: TRBV28; cdr3_length: 14; j_call: TRBJ2-7; cdr3_aa: CASTQAGGSGEQYF
v_call: TRBV11-2; cdr3_length: 14; j_call: TRBJ1-1; cdr3_aa: CASSSTLGGTEAFF
v_call: TRBV7-8; cdr3_length: 13; j_call: TRBJ1-2; cdr3_aa: CASSNQGARGYTF
v_call: TRBV29-1; cdr3_length: 12; j_call: TRBJ1-1; cdr3_aa: CSAWGQSTEAFF
v_call: TRBV9; cdr3_length: 17; j_call: TRBJ2-6; cdr3_aa: CASSVAPGSTGANVLTF
v_call: TRBV18; cdr3_length: 14; j_call: TRBJ2-5; cdr3_aa: CASSPPPGGETQYF
v_call: TRBV6-6; cdr3_length: 15; j_call: TRBJ2-6; cdr3_aa: CASSRTGRGANVLTF
v_call: TRBV27; cdr3_length: 17; j_call: TRBJ2-2; cdr3_aa: CASSTPRGRGRTGELFF
v_call: TRBV5-1; cdr3_length: 15; j_call: TRBJ2-4; cdr3_aa: CASSLDQGAKNIQYF
v_call: TRBV18; cdr3_length: 13; j_call: TRBJ2-1; cdr3_aa: CASSPGNHNEQFF
v_call: TRBV7-8; cdr3_length: 18; j_call: TRBJ2-2; cdr3_aa: CASSQRPRDIRNTGELFF
v_call: TRBV21-1; cdr3_length: 17; j_call: TRBJ2-7; cdr3_aa: CASSTHRSRDETYEQYF
v_call: TRBV2; cdr3_length: 13; j_call: TRBJ1-2; cdr3_aa: CASRPAWGDGYTF
v_call: TRBV2; cdr3_length: 16; j_call: TRBJ1-4; cdr3_aa: CASSVAVRPMNEKLFF
v_call: TRBV7-2; cdr3_length: 13; j_call: TRBJ1-4; cdr3_aa: CASSAGVREKLFF
v_call: TRBV5-1; cdr3_length: 12; j_call: TRBJ1-2; cdr3_aa: CASSLEATTLFF
v_call: TRBV28; cdr3_length: 21; j_call: TRBJ2-3; cdr3_aa: CASSTRARDRSGSFLSDTQYF
v_call: TRBV5-1; cdr3_length: 16; j_call: TRBJ2-3; cdr3_aa: CASSPDVQAGTDTQYF
v_call: TRBV6-1; cdr3_length: 13; j_call: TRBJ1-1; cdr3_aa: CASMATANTEAFF
v_call: TRBV4-1; cdr3_length: 17; j_call: TRBJ2-1; cdr3_aa: CASSQEAGYLSYNEQFF
v_call: TRBV19; cdr3_length: 13; j_call: TRBJ2-7; cdr3_aa: CASSAGRNYEQYF
v_call: TRBV11-2; cdr3_length: 13; j_call: TRBJ2-2; cdr3_aa: CASTAAWTGELFF
v_call: TRBV4-1; cdr3_length: 19; j_call: TRBJ2-7; cdr3_aa: CASSLRIESEQGSPYEQYF
v_call: TRBV7-9; cdr3_length: 14; j_call: TRBJ1-1; cdr3_aa: CASSLEGRNTEAFF
v_call: TRBV6-5; cdr3_length: 14; j_call: TRBJ2-7; cdr3_aa: CASSLQGAIYEQYF
v_call: TRBV19; cdr3_length: 14; j_call: TRBJ2-7; cdr3_aa: CASSIHGVEGEQYF
v_call: TRBV11-2; cdr3_length: 14; j_call: TRBJ1-1; cdr3_aa: CASSLNGRNTEAFF
v_call: TRBV6-6; cdr3_length: 14; j_call: TRBJ1-1; cdr3_aa: CASIREGLNTEAFF
v_call: TRBV5-1; cdr3_length: 14; j_call: TRBJ2-3; cdr3_aa: CASSLGGEWDTQYF
v_call: TRBV5-1; cdr3_length: 13; j_call: TRBJ1-1; cdr3_aa: CASSLGGQPRAFF
v_call: TRBV30; cdr3_length: 13; j_call: TRBJ1-4; cdr3_aa: CAWSPVRGEKLFF
v_call: TRBV9; cdr3_length: 15; j_call: TRBJ2-1; cdr3_aa: CASSVAGVSYNEQFF
v_call: TRBV2; cdr3_length: 15; j_call: TRBJ2-1; cdr3_aa: CASSENRGGFYEQFF
v_call: TRBV28; cdr3_length: 16; j_call: TRBJ1-2; cdr3_aa: CASSVGALRALYGYTF
v_call: TRBV7-2; cdr3_length: 13; j_call: TRBJ2-7; cdr3_aa: CATGGGPSYEQYF
v_call: TRBV28; cdr3_length: 11; j_call: TRBJ1-4; cdr3_aa: CASSFNEKLFF
v_call: TRBV28; cdr3_length: 16; j_call: TRBJ1-4; cdr3_aa: CASSLGRGAGNEKLFF
v_call: TRBV5-4; cdr3_length: 14; j_call: TRBJ2-7; cdr3_aa: CASNHYRDWYEQYF
v_call: TRBV4-1; cdr3_length: 17; j_call: TRBJ2-2; cdr3_aa: CASSQDSDSANTGELFF
v_call: TRBV21-1; cdr3_length: 15; j_call: TRBJ1-2; cdr3_aa: CASSKIFRDTGGYTF
v_call: TRBV30; cdr3_length: 13; j_call: TRBJ1-5; cdr3_aa: CAWSKDNLQPQHF
v_call: TRBV28; cdr3_length: 15; j_call: TRBJ1-1; cdr3_aa: CASRGAKVRSPEAFF
v_call: TRBV19; cdr3_length: 18; j_call: TRBJ1-2; cdr3_aa: CASSIDPGPDPRGYGYTF
v_call: TRBV4-1; cdr3_length: 17; j_call: TRBJ2-1; cdr3_aa: CASSRPVAGLTYNEQFF
v_call: TRBV27; cdr3_length: 16; j_call: TRBJ2-1; cdr3_aa: CASSHLAREGYNEQFF
v_call: TRBV25-1; cdr3_length: 12; j_call: TRBJ2-1; cdr3_aa: CASRAPGAEQFF
v_call: TRBV25-1; cdr3_length: 17; j_call: TRBJ2-6; cdr3_aa: CASSGVPGVLGANVLTF
v_call: TRBV7-9; cdr3_length: 13; j_call: TRBJ2-5; cdr3_aa: CASSLVSGETQYF
v_call: TRBV30; cdr3_length: 15; j_call: TRBJ2-5; cdr3_aa: CAWSVGLAGGETQYF
v_call: TRBV28; cdr3_length: 14; j_call: TRBJ2-7; cdr3_aa: CASSSPGGGRGQYF
v_call: TRBV30; cdr3_length: 13; j_call: TRBJ2-2; cdr3_aa: CAWCPGNTGELFF
v_call: TRBV11-2; cdr3_length: 13; j_call: TRBJ1-2; cdr3_aa: CASSPTAGDGYTF
v_call: TRBV7-9; cdr3_length: 15; j_call: TRBJ2-7; cdr3_aa: CASSMGLAGPWEQYF
v_call: TRBV2; cdr3_length: 12; j_call: TRBJ2-5; cdr3_aa: CASRQGTGTQYF
v_call: TRBV7-9; cdr3_length: 16; j_call: TRBJ2-7; cdr3_aa: CASSLVQTSGFYEQYF